The rows below give T cell receptor beta chains drawn from one sample of a study of T cell responses to AZD1222 COVID-19 vaccine. Assay used: immunoSEQ multiplex PCR; TCRdb lists only in-frame clones, some missing. The sample lists about 120,000 clones; around 87% were seen once. The specimen was peripheral blood, collected on day 0 of AZD1222 vaccination. The receptors here all came from an adult in good health. The CDR3 runs from the conserved cysteine through the conserved F or W. The D gene is left open where the match is weak.

D gene	V gene	J gene	CDR3 protein	CDR3 DNA
.	TRBV3-1/TRBV3-2	TRBJ2-3	CASSRVGADTQYF	TGTGCCAGCAGCCGGGTGGGGGCCGATACGCAGTATTTT
.	TRBV9	TRBJ1-1	CASSPMGGTEAFF	TGTGCCAGCAGTCCTATGGGGGGCACTGAAGCTTTCTTT
TRBD1	TRBV7-3	TRBJ2-4	CASSADRGGAIQYF	TGTGCCAGCAGCGCGGACAGGGGTGGGGCCATTCAGTACTTC
TRBD2	TRBV9	TRBJ2-1	CASSVGPTGGSNEQFF	TGTGCCAGCAGCGTAGGCCCTACGGGGGGGTCCAATGAGCAGTTCTTC
.	TRBV7-9	TRBJ1-5	CASSLGVGKQPQHF	TGTGCCAGCAGCTTAGGGGTGGGTAAACAGCCCCAGCATTTT
.	TRBV2	TRBJ1-1	CASRVQVNTEAFF	TGTGCCAGCAGGGTTCAGGTGAACACTGAAGCTTTCTTT
TRBD2	TRBV24-1	TRBJ2-3	CATSERGGTDTQYF	TGTGCCACCAGTGAGCGCGGGGGGACGGATACGCAGTATTTT
.	TRBV9	TRBJ2-7	CASSVGVGLGEQYF	TGTGCCAGCAGCGTGGGGGTGGGCTTGGGCGAGCAGTACTTC
TRBD1	TRBV7-3	TRBJ2-5	CASSPGQGETQYF	TGTGCCAGCAGCCCGGGACAGGGGGAGACCCAGTACTTC
TRBD2	TRBV7-2	TRBJ2-7	CASSEAASGRSEQYF	TGTGCCAGCAGCGAGGCGGCTAGCGGGAGATCCGAGCAGTACTTC
.	TRBV2	TRBJ1-2	CASRPNYGYTF	TGTGCCAGCCGACCTAACTATGGCTACACCTTC
.	TRBV5-1	TRBJ1-1	CASSPPGLRSTEAFF	TGCGCCAGCAGCCCACCCGGACTCAGGAGCACTGAAGCTTTCTTT
TRBD1	TRBV5-1	TRBJ1-2	CASSLSQGAGYGYTF	TGCGCCAGCAGCCTCTCACAGGGGGCCGGATATGGCTACACCTTC